The 10 T cell receptor beta chains below were found in one sample sequenced in a study of response to subunit inactivated influenza vaccine. Each CDR3 protein is one row after TCRdb ran MiXCR on the RT-PCR reads. Of about 780,000 distinct CDR3 sequences listed, 18% are singletons. The source material was PBMCs from blood, sampled 4 to 6 days after vaccination. These receptors were collected from a man aged 45 to 65 who received an inactivated influenza vaccine.

This clonotype was seen at least ten times. The chain links TRBV6-5 to TRBJ2-2, with D unclear. Trimming stripped 0 bases from V and 7 bases from J, with 15 bases between. The germline V gene encodes CDR1 MNHEY and CDR2 SVGAGI. The CDR3 spans 16 residues. CDR3 in amino acids: CASSYSDSPPGGELFF. The DNA of the CDR3 is TGTGCCAGCAGTTACTCCGACTCCCCACCCGGCGGGGAGCTGTTTTTT.

The V gene is TRBV4-3, the J gene TRBJ1-4, with D uncertain. V gave up 0 bases and J gave up 3 bases, with 8 bases separating them. The germline V gene encodes CDR1 LGHNA and CDR2 YSLEER. The CDR3 is 15 residues long. CDR3 region: CASSQDNRSNEKLFF. The CDR3, as DNA: TGCGCCAGCAGCCAAGATAACAGATCTAATGAAAAACTGTTTTTT.

A note on this clonotype: A single base separates this from a much larger clone, so it may be a read error. The V call is TRBV27, the J call TRBJ1-5; perhaps TRBD1 as D (6 bases). Germline V gene data show CDR1 as MNHEY and CDR2 as SMNVEV (reference sequence). This CDR3 comprises 15 residues. The CDR3 bases are TGTTCCAGCAGTTCCGTGGACAGAGACAATCAGCCCCAGCATTTT. Encoded protein: CSSSSVDRDNQPQHF.

At least ten counts were recorded for this clonotype. The genes are TRBV7-2 and TRBJ2-7; D may be TRBD2 (5 bases). The CDR3 length is 13 residues. The germline V and J ends were trimmed by 1 base and 6 bases, with 10 bases remaining between them. Germline CDR1 is SGHTA and CDR2 is FQGNSA. The CDR3 loop reads CASSLVLVSEQYF. The CDR3, as DNA: TGTGCCAGCAGCTTAGTACTAGTCTCCGAGCAGTACTTC.

A few counts support this clonotype. The chain is built from TRBV12-3 or TRBV12-4 and TRBJ1-6, with 9 bases lining up with TRBD1. The CDR3 is 15 amino acids. J lost 7 bases, V lost 5 bases, and 6 bases had no gene match. As DNA, the CDR3 is TGTGCCAGCAGTCCCAACAGGGGGCGGAATTCACCCCTCCACTTT. Translation: CASSPNRGRNSPLHF.

The chain employs TRBV12-3 or TRBV12-4 and TRBJ2-7; TRBD1 might be the D (6 bases). The CDR3 totals 12 residues. V lost 5 bases and J lost 6, with 11 bases in between. CDR3 in amino acids: CASSPGTPEQYF. The CDR3 bases are TGTGCCAGCAGTCCGGGGACACCCGAGCAGTACTTC.

The gene calls are TRBV5-4 and TRBJ1-4; 7 bases are shared with TRBD1. CDR1 SGHNT and CDR2 YYREEE come from the germline V gene (reference sequence). CDR3 length equals 16 residues. J gave up 2 bases and V 0 bases, and 4 bases lay outside the gene matches. The CDR3 region is CASSLDRGLTNEKLFF. For the CDR3, the DNA is TGTGCCAGCAGCTTGGACAGGGGATTGACTAATGAAAAACTGTTTTTT.

This clonotype appeared once. The V call is TRBV4-2, the J call TRBJ1-1; TRBD1 matches at 7 bases. The CDR3 has 17 residues. Germline V gene data show CDR1 as LGHNA and CDR2 as YNFKEQ. This CDR3 reads CASNGEGGRRMNTEAFF. In DNA form, the CDR3 reads TGTGCTTCCAATGGTGAAGGGGGCCGGAGAATGAACACTGAAGCTTTCTTT.

V usage is TRBV7-2 and J usage is TRBJ1-2, with 9 nucleotides matching TRBD1. The CDR3 has 16 residues. J was trimmed by 1 base and V by 1 base; bases with no gene match: 4. Germline V CDR1 and CDR2: SGHTA, FQGNSA. CDR3 coding DNA: TGTGCCAGCAGCTTAGTAGCGGGACAGGGTAACTATGGCTACACCTTC. As protein: CASSLVAGQGNYGYTF.

In its sample, this clonotype was seen a few times. V usage is TRBV20-1 and J usage is TRBJ2-7; no clear D gene. Trimming stripped 0 bases from V and 1 base from J, with 13 bases between. This CDR3 region has 15 residues. Germline V lookup: CDR1 DFQATT, CDR2 SNEGSKA (reference sequence). DNA for the CDR3: TGCAGTGCTAGAGATCTAAGAGGTTCTTCCTACGAGCAGTACTTC. Translation gives CSARDLRGSSYEQYF.